This T cell receptor (beta chain) was documented in a study of T cells after yellow fever vaccination (dated by TCRdb to about 2019). General notes on the study: Using CD3, CD45RA, CCR7 and CD95 staining, memory subsets (EM, EMRA, CM and Tscm) were sorted on a BD FACS Aria III. Sorting of memory subsets took place on days 0, 15 and 45 and at 18 months after primary vaccination, as well as on days 0, 15 and 45 after the 30-year booster. Blood samples were taken at several timepoints before and after primary and secondary immunization, and bulk PBMC replicates and cell subsets were isolated. To track T-cell clones before and after primary and booster YFV17D yellow fever vaccination, bulk TCR alpha and beta repertoires were sequenced longitudinally. The cohort comprised two healthy male donors, one aged 18 to 29 and one aged 30 to 39 years. The SMART-Seq v4 Ultra Low Input RNA kit was used to prepare libraries from fractions with low cell numbers. The investigation overall reported the following: The secondary T-cell response was weaker than the primary response but faster, peaking on day 5 instead of day 15. After the booster, most clones that had expanded after primary vaccination were detected again (around 97% of CD4 and about 88% of CD8), suggesting broad maintenance of memory. On day 0, almost all vaccine-responding clonotypes were found to be below detection in the sorted memory subsets. Computational filtering was needed because FACS-sorted repertoires could contain abundant contaminating clonotypes from the bulk population. Because the study included only a couple of donors, the extent to which the findings can be generalized is limited. A small fraction of clonotypes showed up in both the CD4 and CD8 compartments, probably as a result of convergent recombination.

What this sample's treatment or condition label stands for: live attenuated yellow fever vaccine strain. PBMCs were isolated from peripheral blood using a standard Ficoll-Paque protocol. The RNeasy Micro Kit was used to extract RNA from sorted memory subsets. Turning to this clonotype: Qualities for individual bases were not recorded, and no much larger clone is one base off.

Sequencing used an Illumina NovaSeq 6000. TCR cDNA was synthesized by 5'RACE template switching, through which a universal primer site and unique molecular identifiers were introduced. cDNA synthesis was primed from both the TCR alpha and TCR beta constant segments. Library amplification used two PCR steps, and the second PCR step added sample barcodes and sequencing adapters. Sequencing of the libraries was done on either Illumina HiSeq 2500 (2x100 bp) or NovaSeq (2x150 bp). Processing in the source paper ran as follows. MIGEC handled demultiplexing of reads and collapsing into UMI consensus sequences, while MiXCR performed V(D)J alignment. Vaccine-responding clonotypes were identified with edgeR using replicate PBMC samples, with FDR below 0.01 and a log2 fold change above 5 up to day 15 being required. Each bulk clonotype received a CD4 or CD8 identity based on whether the sequenced CD4 or CD8 repertoire contained that clonotype at higher abundance. To estimate how each clone was distributed across memory phenotypes, clonotype frequencies in memory subsets were weighted by FACS-sorted cell numbers. TCRdb took the public reads, trimmed them with fastp at Q25, ran MiXCR for clone calling and kept in-frame beta chains. Each entry merges the rows of one CDR3 protein and shows their most common DNA and genes. The V and J calls come from TCRdb's annotation, not from the publication. In all, the sample holds about 53,000 distinct CDR3 sequences, and about 5.6% of those were seen once. The ten largest clones capture 25% to 40% of the sample.

The CDR3 measures 13 amino acids from cysteine to phenylalanine. Solely the CDR3 DNA is kept, with 39 bases framed from the first base. V is cut by 0 bases and J by 8 bases, and the space between the germline ends is 11 bases. Looking up the germline V gene yields CDR1 SGHRS and CDR2 YFSETQ. Sequenced material: PBMCs, either bulk or a sorted T-cell subset (CD4+, CD8+, memory, or dextramer-sorted; not recorded which), taken on the day of the yellow fever booster vaccination. The sequence links TRBV5-1 to TRBJ1-2, with the D gene too uncertain to name. This sequence originates from a man aged 18 to 30 who received the YFV17D yellow fever vaccine. The nucleotides read TGCGCCAGCAGCTTGGGGAGCGCACGGGGCTACACCTTC. This codes for CASSLGSARGYTF.